This T cell receptor (beta chain) was found in a study of CXCR3-negative and CXCR3-positive naive CD8 T cells. The study's findings and limits: Fresh PBMCs served for most assays, and CXCR3 expression fell partially after cryopreservation. Whereas memory cells differed, naive CXCR3-negative and CXCR3-positive cells shared similar TRBV-TRBJ usage. For the naive subsets, surface CD5 was similar, and TCR strength was inferred from TRB CDR3 properties.

In regard to this clonotype: As yet, its antigen is unknown.

This CDR3 comprises 13 residues. Germline-derived CDR1 and CDR2 are SEHNR and FQNEAQ (reference sequence). With UMI labels, 5' RACE was used to prepare the TRB cDNA libraries. TCRdb re-analyzed the 5' RACE reads; it lists each CDR3 protein once, without DNA. Its clone listing holds about 130,000 distinct CDR3 sequences. CD45RO-CCR7+CD27+CD95- characterized naive CD8+ T cells. The TCR comes from a human donor in good health. Some clones in this sample may be carry-over from other donors' samples. This chain links TRBV7-9 with TRBJ1-2; TCRdb's D call, TRBD1, is unchecked because there is no DNA. The sample comprised naive CXCR3- CD8+ T cells from blood. The subset is: CD45RO-CCR7+CD27+CD95- naive CD8+ T cells lacking CXCR3 (TNR3-). CDR3: CASSFGDGDGYTF. Drawing the rest from reference TRBV7-9 and TRBJ1-2, the complete variable domain is DTGVSQNPRHKITKRGQNVTFRCDPISEHNRLYWYRQTLGQGPEFLTYFQNEAQLEKSRLLSDRFSAERPKGSFSTLEIQRTEQGDSAMYLCASSFGDGDGYTFGSGTRLTVV.